The sequence of this T cell receptor beta chain was determined in a study of cytomegalovirus exposure and HLA in healthy donors. The overall study: Samples from HLA-typed donors yielded about 85 million unique TCRs in an early data release. Ancestry clustering placed around four fifths of over 300 genotyped donors in the Caucasian-associated cluster.

Of note for this clone: Antigen: not known.

The PCR contained 60 Vbeta and 13 Jbeta primers. Sequenced by immunoSEQ multiplex PCR; TCRdb stores in-frame clones only, minus some. The table lists some 150,000 clones, about 74% of them singletons. V shed 6 bases, J shed 3 bases, and the junction held 8 bases outside the gene matches. The length of the CDR3 is 14 residues. Germline assignment: CDR1 SQVTM and CDR2 ANQGSEA. Study observations and caveats: In vitro assays verified that a few CMV-associated chains recognized CMV antigens specifically. The study assumed roughly uniform donor sequencing depth for presence/absence analyses.

This rearrangement joins TRBV29-1 to TRBJ2-1; 7 bases agree with TRBD2. The TCR originated in a woman aged 40 to 49 in good health and CMV-seronegative. The sample taken for sequencing was PBMCs. CDR3 sequence: CSVTGGSFYNEQFF. For the CDR3, the DNA is TGCAGCGTAACGGGGGGTTCCTTCTACAATGAGCAGTTCTTC.